The sequence of this TCR beta chain was determined in a study of cytomegalovirus exposure and HLA in healthy donors. On the study more broadly: The study's early data release held about 85 million unique TCRs from HLA-typed donors. Study results and caveats: It was likely that a cluster of highly shared sequence variants was a sequencing artifact. Being indistinguishable, some V segments were excluded, TRBV6-2 and TRBV6-3 among them.

In regard to this clone: Its target is unknown.

Germline CDR1 and CDR2: WNHNN and SYGVQD (reference sequence). Trimming left V 5 bases short and J 0 bases short, with 11 bases between. The CDR3 loop spans 15 amino acids. PCR primers comprised 60 Vbeta and 13 Jbeta primers. Clones were read by immunoSEQ multiplex PCR, and TCRdb kept only the in-frame ones, dropping some. The sample carries under 200,000 clones, over 80% recorded once. This chain connects TRBV10-1 to TRBJ1-3; D gene ambiguous. Sequencing was done on a sample of PBMCs. The clonotype comes from a male donor in good health and CMV-seronegative. The CDR3: CASSKDGYSGNTIYF. Written as DNA, the CDR3 is TGCGCCAGCAGTAAAGACGGGTACTCTGGAAACACCATATATTTT.